This TCR beta chain was documented in a study of Ad26.COV2.S vaccination and SARS-CoV-2 variants. Study overall: Intramuscularly, Ad26.COV2.S was given either once or twice, 56 days apart.

General study findings and limits: Non-spike TCR breadth showed similarity between vaccine and placebo recipients. There was reportedly substantial breadth in spike-specific CD8+ and CD4+ T cell responses after vaccination.

As for this clone: Its antigen is unknown.

Treatment of the sample: 19 received Ad26.COV2.S at low or high dose, single or two shots; roughly five received placebo; per-sample allocation not given. At day 63 after the first vaccine or placebo injection, samples were drawn. In Boston, the donor was an adult between 18-55 years of age. Here immunoSEQ multiplex PCR was the method, and the copy in TCRdb shows in-frame clones only, minus some. The sample carries over 300,000 clones, about four fifths recorded once. V lost 3 bases to trimming and J lost 5 bases; unmatched junction nucleotides: 4. Per the germline V gene, CDR1 is KGHSH and CDR2 is LQKENI. The CDR3 totals 14 residues.

V gene TRBV18 combines with J gene TRBJ2-5; 9 bases line up with TRBD2. The source is a person aged 18-60 years who received the Ad26.COV2.S COVID-19 vaccine or a placebo. The input for sequencing was peripheral blood, taken in a trial of Ad26.COV2.S vaccine versus placebo. Here the CDR3 reads CASSPGLAGETQYF. The CDR3, as DNA: TGTGCCAGCTCACCGGGACTAGCCGGGGAGACCCAGTACTTC.